The clone carrying this TCR beta chain was counted many times. This record comes from a study of read filtering for tumor transcriptome and immune sequencing. Trimming cost V 5 bases and J 0 bases, with 13 bases left between them. CDR3 length: 15 amino acids. CDR1 is MNHNS and CDR2 is SASEGT in the germline V gene. From around 440 ng of RNA, a library with molecular barcoded alpha/delta and beta/gamma adaptors was made. MiXCR, applied by TCRdb to the reads, yields one record per CDR3 protein. The sample comprises more than 100,000 distinct CDR3 sequences, 10% to 15% of which are singletons, and 11% rests with the top ten.

The chain employs TRBV6-1 and TRBJ2-5; no clear D gene. The source is a donor older than 35 with multiple myeloma. The specimen sequenced was a population of CD138-negative cells sorted from bone marrow. CDR3 region: CASSPTKKNQETQYF. As DNA, the CDR3 is TGTGCCAGCAGTCCAACTAAGAAGAACCAAGAGACCCAGTACTTC.